The 25 T cell receptor beta chains below were found in one sample sequenced in a study of OX40 agonist ivuxolimab in advanced cancers. Sequencing used immunoSEQ multiplex PCR; TCRdb keeps in-frame clones, though not all of them. The sample lists approximately 77,000 clones; 85% to 90% were seen once. Sequenced material: CD4+ or CD8+ T cells sorted from blood, taken in a trial of the OX40 agonist ivuxolimab. These receptors were taken from an adult with an advanced solid tumor such as melanoma, head and neck, liver or kidney cancer.

The chain has TRBV7-3 and TRBJ2-5; D is unclear. The V gene lost 4 bases and the J gene lost 6 bases, with 18 bases spanning the gap. Germline lookup yields CDR1 SGHTA and CDR2 FQGTGA. This CDR3 comprises 15 residues. The CDR3 region has the DNA TGTGCCAGCAGCTCTCAGCCCGGAGAGAGGCAGACCCAGTACTTC. Its translation: CASSSQPGERQTQYF. Variable domain in full (rest from reference TRBV7-3 and TRBJ2-5): GAGVSQTPSNKVTEKGKYVELRCDPISGHTALYWYRQSLGQGPEFLIYFQGTGAADDSGLPNDRFFAVRPEGSVSTLKIQRTERGDSAVYLCASSSQPGERQTQYFGPGTRLLVL.

This clone was detected a few times. The genes are TRBV30 and TRBJ1-5; possibly TRBD1 for D (5 bases). Germline V gene sequence: CDR1 GTSNPN, CDR2 SVGIG (reference sequence). V was pared by 1 base and J by 9 bases, with 19 bases between. This CDR3 contains 15 residues. The CDR3 loop reads CAWSGRDGLVGPQHF. CDR3 nucleotide sequence: TGTGCCTGGAGTGGCCGGGACGGGCTCGTCGGGCCCCAGCATTTT.

The chain is built from TRBV4-3 and TRBJ2-1; TRBD2 might be the D (5 bases). V was pared by 3 bases and J by 10 bases, with 16 bases between. Germline V gene data show CDR1 as LGHNA and CDR2 as YSLEER. The CDR3 extends over 14 amino acids. The CDR3 loop is CASSQQGGLNEQFF. The CDR3 DNA sequence: TGCGCCAGCAGCCAGCAAGGAGGTTTGAACGAGCAGTTCTTC.

The genes are TRBV5-1 and TRBJ2-5; D remains ambiguous. From germline, CDR1 is SGHRS and CDR2 YFSETQ. V lost 4 bases, J lost 5 bases, and 9 bases lay in between. The CDR3 consists of 12 residues. The CDR3 spells CASSLGMETQYF. The CDR3 coding sequence is TGCGCCAGCAGCCTTGGGATGGAGACCCAGTACTTC. Complete variable domain (other parts from reference TRBV5-1 and TRBJ2-5): KAGVTQTPRYLIKTRGQQVTLSCSPISGHRSVSWYQQTPGQGLQFLFEYFSETQRNKGNFPGRFSGRQFSNSRSEMNVSTLELGDSALYLCASSLGMETQYFGPGTRLLVL.

The genes are TRBV10-2 and TRBJ1-4; tentative D call: TRBD1 (5 bases). Between the trimmed V and J ends, which lost 6 bases and 3 bases, there was a span of 11 bases. The CDR3 is 14 amino acids. Germline CDR1 reads WSHSY; CDR2 reads SAAADI. CDR3 sequence reads: CASRGTNANEKLFF. Here the CDR3 DNA reads TGCGCCAGCAGGGGGACTAACGCTAATGAAAAACTGTTTTTT.

The chain carries TRBV14 and TRBJ2-7; D is undetermined. CDR1 and CDR2 from the germline V gene are SGHDN and FVKESK. The CDR3 is made up of 13 amino acids. Deletions cut 4 bases from V and 0 bases from J, with 7 bases between. Here the CDR3 DNA reads TGTGCCAGCAGCCCCGTGAACTCCTACGAGCAGTACTTC. Protein: CASSPVNSYEQYF.

The chain links TRBV6-5 to TRBJ2-7; tentative D call: TRBD2 (7 bases). The CDR3 contains 15 residues. Germline CDR1 is MNHEY and CDR2 is SVGAGI. Trimming shortened V by 2 bases and J by 4 bases, and 15 bases separated the two germline ends. The CDR3 DNA reads TGTGCCAGCAGTTACGTGGGGGGGCTCGGGTACGAGCAGTACTTC. Its translation: CASSYVGGLGYEQYF.

This sequence joins TRBV6-1 and TRBJ2-7; TRBD2 is a possible D gene (5 bases). Germline V gene data show CDR1 as MNHNS and CDR2 as SASEGT. The CDR3 covers 15 residues. The V gene lost 5 bases and the J gene lost 4 bases, with 18 bases spanning the gap. The CDR3 DNA follows: TGTGCCAGCAGTAATACGCGGGCTCGTGGGTACGAGCAGTACTTC. Its translation: CASSNTRARGYEQYF.

The chain employs TRBV29-1 and TRBJ1-5; 8 positions agree with TRBD1. Looked up from germline, CDR1 is SQVTM and CDR2 is ANQGSEA. V dropped 0 bases and J dropped 5; count of bases not matched to a gene: 9. CDR3 length equals 16 residues. The CDR3 DNA sequence: TGCAGCGTTGAAGATCGCAGGGGGCGAGGTGATCAGCCCCAGCATTTT. Its translation is CSVEDRRGRGDQPQHF.

Only a few counts were recorded for this clone. The rearrangement links TRBV19 to TRBJ1-2; 7 positions match TRBD1. Unmatched junction bases numbered 9, after V lost 11 bases and J lost 3 bases. Germline V lookup: CDR1 LNHDA, CDR2 SQIVND (reference sequence). This CDR3 is 13 amino acids long. The DNA for the CDR3 is TGTGCCGCAGCCAGAGACAGGGACTATGGCTACACCTTC. Encoded protein: CAAARDRDYGYTF.

This clone was observed a few times. This chain connects TRBV15 to TRBJ2-7, with 9 bases fitting TRBD2. Germline trimming cut 1 base from V and 5 bases from J; bases unmatched to any gene: 9. The CDR3 sequence is 16 residues long. Germline CDR1 reads LNHNV; CDR2 reads YYDKDF (reference sequence). This CDR3 is CATSRVRLAGSDEQYF. DNA of the CDR3: TGTGCCACCAGCAGAGTCCGGCTAGCGGGAAGCGACGAGCAGTACTTC. Drawing the rest from reference TRBV15 and TRBJ2-7, the complete variable domain is DAMVIQNPRYQVTQFGKPVTLSCSQTLNHNVMYWYQQKSSQAPKLLFHYYDKDFNNEADTPDNFQSRRPNTSFCFLDIRSPGLGDTAMYLCATSRVRLAGSDEQYFGPGTRLTVT.

The chain couples TRBV6-6 to TRBJ1-1; D perhaps matches TRBD1 (5 bases). V was trimmed by 5 bases and J by 4 bases, leaving 8 bases between them. Germline values: CDR1 MNHNY, CDR2 SVGAGI (reference sequence). This CDR3 contains 12 residues. CDR3: CASSRGGTEAFF. Written as DNA, the CDR3 is TGTGCCAGCAGTCGGGGGGGCACTGAAGCTTTCTTT.

The chain employs TRBV19 and TRBJ2-4; D is unclear. CDR1 and CDR2 from the germline V gene are LNHDA and SQIVND (reference sequence). Trimming stripped 3 bases from V and 0 bases from J, with 3 bases between. This CDR3 has 13 amino acids. CDR3 sequence (DNA): TGTGCCAGTAGTATTGAAGCCAAAAACATTCAGTACTTC. This encodes CASSIEAKNIQYF.

The chain links TRBV19 to TRBJ2-1; D remains unclear. This CDR3 is 15 amino acids long. Germline assignment: CDR1 LNHDA and CDR2 SQIVND (reference sequence). V lost 7 bases and J 1 base, leaving 14 bases between the germline ends. The CDR3: CASNPAEGSYNEQFF. CDR3 in DNA: TGTGCCAGTAACCCTGCCGAAGGGTCCTACAATGAGCAGTTCTTC.

This chain uses TRBV19 with TRBJ2-1, with a possible D match to TRBD1 (5 bases). The V end lost 5 bases, the J end lost 8 bases, and 13 bases lay between the germline ends. This CDR3 comprises 13 residues. In germline, CDR1 is LNHDA, CDR2 SQIVND (reference sequence). CDR3 protein: CASSDLPGYEQFF. The CDR3 nucleotides are TGTGCCAGTAGTGATCTTCCAGGGTATGAGCAGTTCTTC.

CDR3 protein: CASSLSGNEQFF. The CDR3 coding sequence is TGTGCCAGCAGCTTGAGTGGGAATGAGCAGTTCTTC. V gene TRBV7-9 combines with J gene TRBJ2-1; D ambiguous. The CDR3 runs to 12 residues. Germline V lookup: CDR1 SEHNR, CDR2 FQNEAQ (reference sequence). V was cut by 3 bases and J by 7 bases, with 7 bases left in between.

The chain links TRBV18 to TRBJ2-7, with TRBD2 matching over 13 bases. V was pared by 3 bases and J by 3 bases, with 2 bases of the junction left unmatched. The germline V gene has CDR1 KGHSH and CDR2 LQKENI. The CDR3 runs 15 residues. The CDR3 region is CASSPRTSGSYEQYF. The CDR3 coding sequence is TGTGCCAGCTCACCCCGGACTAGCGGGAGCTACGAGCAGTACTTC.

V usage is TRBV5-1 and J usage is TRBJ2-3; no definite D call. The V end was cut by 2 bases, the J end by 6 bases, with 10 bases between. CDR3 length: 13 residues. CDR1 is SGHRS and CDR2 is YFSETQ in the germline V gene. CDR3: CASSLRQQDTQYF. CDR3 DNA sequence: TGCGCCAGCAGCTTACGGCAGCAGGATACGCAGTATTTT.

The gene calls are TRBV6-4 and TRBJ2-3; D may match TRBD1 or TRBD2 (5 bases each). The CDR3 sequence is 14 residues long. Germline V gene lookup returns CDR1 MRHNA and CDR2 SNTAGT. V gave up 5 bases and J gave up 2 bases, with 11 bases separating them. The CDR3 here is CASSPGPYTDTQYF. In DNA, the CDR3 is TGTGCCAGCAGTCCGGGACCATACACAGATACGCAGTATTTT.

V and J are TRBV2 and TRBJ2-3; D call uncertain. The CDR3 has 12 residues. Trimming took off 7 bases at V and 1 base at J, with 6 bases between the two ends. Germline V lookup: CDR1 SNHLY, CDR2 FYNNEI. The CDR3 protein is CASNSGTDTQYF. The CDR3 nucleotides read TGTGCCAGCAATAGTGGCACAGATACGCAGTATTTT.

The chain joins TRBV10-2 to TRBJ2-7; D is ambiguous. The length of the CDR3 is 12 residues. Germline CDR1 reads WSHSY; CDR2 reads SAAADI. V dropped 7 bases and J dropped 2 bases, with 9 bases sitting between them. CDR3 sequence reads: CASTPVAYEQYF. The CDR3 nucleotides are TGCGCCAGCACTCCGGTAGCCTACGAGCAGTACTTC.

This clone occurred a few times. Mismatch with germline at one junction end may stem from a read error. The V gene is TRBV10-3, the J gene TRBJ1-6, with a tentative D call TRBD1 (5 bases). The CDR3 is 13 residues long. Germline CDR1 is ENHRY and CDR2 is SYGVKD. The CDR3 loop is CAINEPGGSPLHF. DNA for the CDR3: TGTGCCATCAATGAGCCTGGGGGGTCACCCCTCCACTTT.

The V call is TRBV2, the J call TRBJ2-7; 15 nucleotides agree with TRBD2. The trim removed 4 bases at V and 7 bases at J, leaving 2 bases unmatched. The germline V gene encodes CDR1 SNHLY and CDR2 FYNNEI. The CDR3 extends over 14 amino acids. The chain's CDR3 is CASSGTSGREEQYF. CDR3 DNA sequence: TGTGCCAGCAGTGGGACTAGCGGGAGGGAAGAGCAGTACTTC. The complete variable domain, with remaining parts taken from reference TRBV2 and TRBJ2-7, reads EPEVTQTPSHQVTQMGQEVILRCVPISNHLYFYWYRQILGQKVEFLVSFYNNEISEKSEIFDDQFSVERPDGSNFTLKIRSTKLEDSAMYFCASSGTSGREEQYFGPGTRLTVT.

V and J are TRBV7-2 and TRBJ2-5; possibly TRBD1 for D (5 bases). Judging by the DNA end, TRBJ2-7 fits better; the J call may be wrong. In germline, CDR1 is SGHTA, CDR2 FQGNSA. The CDR3 has 13 amino acids. The CDR3 coding sequence is TGTGCCAGCAGCCTATCGACAGTGGGCGAGCAGTACTTC. It translates to CASSLSTVGEQYF.

The chain couples TRBV9 to TRBJ2-2, with D possibly being TRBD2 (6 bases). Deletions cut 4 bases from V and 6 bases from J, with 16 bases between. The CDR3 is made up of 15 amino acids. The germline V gene has CDR1 SGDLS and CDR2 YYNGEE. This CDR3 reads CASSPIRGIPGELFF. CDR3 sequence (DNA): TGTGCCAGCAGCCCTATACGGGGGATCCCCGGGGAGCTGTTTTTT.